The clone carrying this T cell receptor beta chain was found a few times. The CDR3 spans 18 residues. V dropped 0 bases and J dropped 2; count of bases not matched to a gene: 10. CDR1 and CDR2 from the germline V gene are MGHDK and SYGVNS. The source of the sample is a study of shared clonotypes between healthy human individuals. Some clones are missing from TCRdb's copy, which holds only in-frame ones; the method was immunoSEQ multiplex PCR. The data contain over a million clones, around 82% of them singletons. Sequenced input: memory CD4+ T cells from PBMCs. Noted subset: CD45RA-negative fraction. V is TRBV25-1 and J is TRBJ2-3, with 8 bases fitting TRBD1. This TCR derives from a man between 18 and 29 years old in good health. Some clones in this sample may be carry-over from other donors' samples. The CDR3 here is CASSEYIGSGQDTDTQYF. The DNA of the CDR3 is TGTGCCAGCAGTGAATATATTGGGTCGGGACAGGACACAGATACGCAGTATTTT.